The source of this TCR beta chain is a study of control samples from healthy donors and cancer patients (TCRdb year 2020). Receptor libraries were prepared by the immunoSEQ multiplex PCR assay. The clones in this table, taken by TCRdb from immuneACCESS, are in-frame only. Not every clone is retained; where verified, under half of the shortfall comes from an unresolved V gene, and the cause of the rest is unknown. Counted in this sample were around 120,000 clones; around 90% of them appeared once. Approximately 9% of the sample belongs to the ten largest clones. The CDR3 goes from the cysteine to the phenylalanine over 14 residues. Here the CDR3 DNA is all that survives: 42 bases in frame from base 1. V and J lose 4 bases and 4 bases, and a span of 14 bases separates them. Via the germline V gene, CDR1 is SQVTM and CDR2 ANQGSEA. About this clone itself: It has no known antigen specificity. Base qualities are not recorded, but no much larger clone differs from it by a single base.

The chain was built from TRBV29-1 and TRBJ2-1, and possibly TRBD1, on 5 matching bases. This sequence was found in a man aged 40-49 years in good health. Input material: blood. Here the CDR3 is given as CSVGASGKYNEQFF. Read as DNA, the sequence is TGCAGCGTTGGGGCGTCAGGGAAATACAATGAGCAGTTCTTC.